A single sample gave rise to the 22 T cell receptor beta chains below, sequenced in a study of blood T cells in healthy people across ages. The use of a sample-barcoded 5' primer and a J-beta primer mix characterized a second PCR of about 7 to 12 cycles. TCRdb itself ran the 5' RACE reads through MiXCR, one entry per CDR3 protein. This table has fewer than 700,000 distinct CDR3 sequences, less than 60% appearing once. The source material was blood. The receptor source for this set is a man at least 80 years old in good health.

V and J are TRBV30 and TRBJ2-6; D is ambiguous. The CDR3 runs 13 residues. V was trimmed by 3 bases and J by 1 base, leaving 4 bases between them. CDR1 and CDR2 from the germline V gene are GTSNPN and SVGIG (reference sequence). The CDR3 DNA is TGTGCCTGGAGGACATCTGGGGCCAACGTCCTGACTTTC. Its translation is CAWRTSGANVLTF.

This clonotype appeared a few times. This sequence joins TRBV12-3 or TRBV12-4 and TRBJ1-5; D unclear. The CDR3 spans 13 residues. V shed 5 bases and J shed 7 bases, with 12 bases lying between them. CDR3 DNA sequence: TGTGCCAGCAGTCCACCCGGTGGGCAGCCCCAGCATTTT. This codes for CASSPPGGQPQHF.

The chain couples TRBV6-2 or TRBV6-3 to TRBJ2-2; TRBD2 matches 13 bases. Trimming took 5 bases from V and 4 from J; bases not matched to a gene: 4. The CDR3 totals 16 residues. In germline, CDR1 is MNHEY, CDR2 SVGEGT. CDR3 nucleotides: TGTGCCAGCAGTAGGACTAGCGGGGGATTCACCGGGGAGCTGTTTTTT. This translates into CASSRTSGGFTGELFF.

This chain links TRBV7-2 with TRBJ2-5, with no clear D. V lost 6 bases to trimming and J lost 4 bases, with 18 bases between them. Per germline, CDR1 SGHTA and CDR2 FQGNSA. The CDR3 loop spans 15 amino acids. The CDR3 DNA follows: TGTGCCAGCAGGGCAGTAAGCCTCGCCGGAGAGACCCAGTACTTC. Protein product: CASRAVSLAGETQYF.

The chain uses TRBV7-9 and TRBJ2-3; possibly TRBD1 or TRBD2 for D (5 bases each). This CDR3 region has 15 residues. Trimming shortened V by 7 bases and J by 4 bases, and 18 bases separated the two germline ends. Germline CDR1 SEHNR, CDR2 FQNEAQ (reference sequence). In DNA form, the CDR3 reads TGTGCCAGCATCCCAGGGCGGGTTGAGCCAGATACGCAGTATTTT. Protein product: CASIPGRVEPDTQYF.

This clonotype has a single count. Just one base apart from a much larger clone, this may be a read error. The CDR3 loop is CASSLGYGGETQFF. The CDR3 bases are TGTGCCAGCAGCTTAGGATACGGGGGAGAGACCCAGTTCTTC. The chain uses TRBV7-2 and TRBJ2-1; a weak D match, TRBD2 (6 bases). The CDR3 spans 14 residues. V shed 1 base and J shed 13 bases, with 17 bases lying between them. CDR1 is SGHTA, CDR2 FQGNSA, per germline.

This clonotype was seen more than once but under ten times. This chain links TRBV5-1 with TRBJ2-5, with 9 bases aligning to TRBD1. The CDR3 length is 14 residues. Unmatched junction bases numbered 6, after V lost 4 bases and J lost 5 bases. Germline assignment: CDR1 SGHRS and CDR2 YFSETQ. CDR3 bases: TGCGCCAGCAGCAGGGAGGGACAGGGCGAGACCCAGTACTTC. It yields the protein CASSREGQGETQYF.

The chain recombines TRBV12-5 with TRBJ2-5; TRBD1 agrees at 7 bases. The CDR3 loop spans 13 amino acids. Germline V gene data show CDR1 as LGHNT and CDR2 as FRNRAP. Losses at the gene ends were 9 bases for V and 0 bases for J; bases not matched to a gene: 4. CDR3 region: CASGTVYQETQYF. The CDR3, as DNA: TGTGCTAGCGGGACAGTATACCAAGAGACCCAGTACTTC.

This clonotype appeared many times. DNA of the CDR3: TGTGCCAGCAGTTACACTGGACAAGGAGCCTATAATTCACCCCTCCACTTT. This sequence encodes CASSYTGQGAYNSPLHF. V gene TRBV6-6 combines with J gene TRBJ1-6; D might be TRBD1 (5 bases). Looked up from germline, CDR1 is MNHNY and CDR2 is SVGAGI (reference sequence). The ends were cut back, 2 bases at V and 2 bases at J, with 13 bases in the middle. CDR3 size: 17 residues.

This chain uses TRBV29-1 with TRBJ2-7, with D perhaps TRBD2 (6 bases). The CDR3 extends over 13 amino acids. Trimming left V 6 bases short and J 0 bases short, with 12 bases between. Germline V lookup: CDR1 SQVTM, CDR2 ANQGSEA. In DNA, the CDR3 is TGCAGCGTCATGACTAGTCCCTCCTACGAGCAGTACTTC. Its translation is CSVMTSPSYEQYF.

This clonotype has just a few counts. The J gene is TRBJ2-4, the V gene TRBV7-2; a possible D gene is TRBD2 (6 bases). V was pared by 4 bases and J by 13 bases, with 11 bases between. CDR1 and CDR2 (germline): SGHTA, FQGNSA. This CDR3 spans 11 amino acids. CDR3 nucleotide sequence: TGTGCCAGCAGCTCTCGGGACTTGCAGTACTTC. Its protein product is CASSSRDLQYF.

The CDR3, as DNA: TGTGCCAGCAGCTTGGGGCTTGGGGACTTCTATGGCTACACCTTC. As protein: CASSLGLGDFYGYTF. The chain couples TRBV7-9 to TRBJ1-2; the D gene is possibly TRBD1 (5 bases). Germline V CDR1 and CDR2: SEHNR, FQNEAQ (reference sequence). The CDR3 sequence is 15 residues long. The V and J ends lost 3 bases and 4 bases respectively, with 15 bases between them. The whole variable domain, remainder taken from reference TRBV7-9 and TRBJ1-2, is DTGVSQNPRHKITKRGQNVTFRCDPISEHNRLYWYRQTLGQGPEFLTYFQNEAQLEKSRLLSDRFSAERPKGSFSTLEIQRTEQGDSAMYLCASSLGLGDFYGYTFGSGTRLTVV.

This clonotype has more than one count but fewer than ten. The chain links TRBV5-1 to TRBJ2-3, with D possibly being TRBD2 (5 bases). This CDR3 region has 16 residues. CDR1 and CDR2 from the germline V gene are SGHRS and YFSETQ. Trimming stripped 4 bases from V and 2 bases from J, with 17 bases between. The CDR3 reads CASSALGRDATDTQYF. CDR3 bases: TGCGCCAGCAGCGCCCTTGGACGGGATGCCACAGATACGCAGTATTTT.

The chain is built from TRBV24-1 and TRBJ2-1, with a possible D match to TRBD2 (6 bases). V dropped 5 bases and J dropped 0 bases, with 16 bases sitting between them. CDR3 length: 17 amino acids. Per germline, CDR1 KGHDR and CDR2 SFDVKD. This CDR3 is CATSGDRGMTSYNEQFF. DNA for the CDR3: TGTGCCACCAGTGGGGATCGCGGGATGACCTCCTACAATGAGCAGTTCTTC.

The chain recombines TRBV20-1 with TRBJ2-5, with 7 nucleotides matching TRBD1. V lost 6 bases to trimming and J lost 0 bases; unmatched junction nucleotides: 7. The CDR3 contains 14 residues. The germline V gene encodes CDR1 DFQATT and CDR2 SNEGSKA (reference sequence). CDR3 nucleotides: TGCAGTGCACGTGAGGGGGCCTACCAAGAGACCCAGTACTTC. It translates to CSAREGAYQETQYF.

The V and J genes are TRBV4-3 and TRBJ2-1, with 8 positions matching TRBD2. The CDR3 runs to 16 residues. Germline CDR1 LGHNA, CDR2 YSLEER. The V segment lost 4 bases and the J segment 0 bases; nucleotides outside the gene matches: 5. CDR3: CASSLRLASSYNEQFF. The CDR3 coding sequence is TGCGCCAGCAGCCTTAGACTAGCGAGCTCCTACAATGAGCAGTTCTTC.

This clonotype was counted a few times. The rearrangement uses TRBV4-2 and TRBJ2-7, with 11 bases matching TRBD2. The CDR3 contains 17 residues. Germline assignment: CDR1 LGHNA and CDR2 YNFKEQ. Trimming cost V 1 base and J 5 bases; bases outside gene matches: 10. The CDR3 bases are TGTGCCAGCAGCCAAGCGTTGCAGACTAGCGGGAACCACGAGCAGTACTTC. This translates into CASSQALQTSGNHEQYF.

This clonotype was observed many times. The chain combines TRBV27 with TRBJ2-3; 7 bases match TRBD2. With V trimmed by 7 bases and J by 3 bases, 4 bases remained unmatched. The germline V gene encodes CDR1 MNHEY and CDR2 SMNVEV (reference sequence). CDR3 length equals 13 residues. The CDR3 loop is CASTGGITDTQYF. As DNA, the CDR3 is TGTGCCAGCACCGGGGGGATAACAGATACGCAGTATTTT.

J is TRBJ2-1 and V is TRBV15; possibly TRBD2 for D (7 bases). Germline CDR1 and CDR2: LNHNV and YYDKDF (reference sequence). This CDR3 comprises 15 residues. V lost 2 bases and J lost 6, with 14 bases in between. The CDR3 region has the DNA TGTGCCACCAGCAGAAATGGGGGGGCGGCCAATGAGCAGTTCTTC. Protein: CATSRNGGAANEQFF.

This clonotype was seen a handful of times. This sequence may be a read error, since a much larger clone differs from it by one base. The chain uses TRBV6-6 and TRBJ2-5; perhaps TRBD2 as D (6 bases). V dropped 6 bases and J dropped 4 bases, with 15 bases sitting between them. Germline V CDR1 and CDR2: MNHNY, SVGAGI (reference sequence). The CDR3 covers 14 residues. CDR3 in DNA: TGTGCCAGCAGGTGGAGACTAGGGGCAGAGACCCAGTACTTC. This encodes CASRWRLGAETQYF.

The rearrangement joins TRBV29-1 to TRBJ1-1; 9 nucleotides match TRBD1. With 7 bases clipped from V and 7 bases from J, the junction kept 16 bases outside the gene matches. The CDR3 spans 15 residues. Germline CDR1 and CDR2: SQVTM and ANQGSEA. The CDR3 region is CSAIPAGTGNGEAFF. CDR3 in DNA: TGCAGCGCAATCCCCGCCGGGACAGGGAACGGTGAAGCTTTCTTT.

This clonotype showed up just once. The CDR3 DNA reads as TGTGCCAGCAGCTCACCGACAGGGGGCTCTTTTGGGGCCAACGTCCTGACTTTC. It encodes CASSSPTGGSFGANVLTF. The genes are TRBV7-9 and TRBJ2-6; 10 bases map to TRBD1. CDR1 is SEHNR and CDR2 is FQNEAQ in the germline V gene (reference sequence). CDR3 length: 18 amino acids. V lost 4 bases, J lost 3 bases, and 9 bases stayed unmatched.